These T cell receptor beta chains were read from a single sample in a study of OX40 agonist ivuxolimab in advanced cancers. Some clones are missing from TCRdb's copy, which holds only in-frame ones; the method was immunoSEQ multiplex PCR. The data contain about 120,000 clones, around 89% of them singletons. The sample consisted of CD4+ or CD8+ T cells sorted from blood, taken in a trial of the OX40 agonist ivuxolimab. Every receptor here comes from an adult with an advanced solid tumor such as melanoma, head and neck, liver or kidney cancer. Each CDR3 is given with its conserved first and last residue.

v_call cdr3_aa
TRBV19 CASTDTARSPLHF
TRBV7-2 CASSFWTGRDEQYF
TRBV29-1 CSVVVSTDTQYF
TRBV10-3 CAISDPGQGSFEQFF
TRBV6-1 CASRIAGSSYNEQFF
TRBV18 CASSPERAGNIQYF
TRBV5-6 CASSRSTDTQYF
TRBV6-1 CASSEMAGNTEAFF
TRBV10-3 CAISLRGGSSYEQYF
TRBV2 CASRAVSTNEKLFF
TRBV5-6 CASSLWIAGGKQETQYF
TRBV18 CASSPRQGAPLEAFF
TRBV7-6 CASSLGQKETQYF
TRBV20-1 CSAGRETQYF
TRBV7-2 CASSFGQGARETQYF
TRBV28 CASSFGQGAYGYTF
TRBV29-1 CSVAGDMNSPLHF
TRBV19 CASSIEGQLPGTEAFF
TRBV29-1 CSVDGGAYNEQFF
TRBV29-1 CSVAKVMNTEAFF
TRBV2 CASSEAPAVQETQYF
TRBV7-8 CASSTGTGLNTEAFF
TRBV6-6 CASSAGPNYGYTF